This T cell receptor beta chain was recorded in a study of OX40 agonist ivuxolimab in advanced cancers. Findings of the study overall: Clonal expansion was among the lowest in partial responders at 0.1-3.0 mg/kg, especially CD8+.

Sequencing was performed with immunoSEQ multiplex PCR; in TCRdb, only in-frame clones are kept and a portion is missing. The repertoire has tens of thousands of clones, roughly 86% of them found once; the top ten carry 2.5% to 3%. The CDR3 has 16 residues. V lost 3 bases and J lost 0; bases outside the gene matches: 7. CDR1 is SGDLS, CDR2 YYNGEE, per germline. Details on this clone: Antigen specificity is unknown.

The sample in question was CD4+ or CD8+ T cells sorted from blood, obtained in a trial of the OX40 agonist ivuxolimab. The gene calls are TRBV9 and TRBJ2-3; 7 bases align to TRBD1. The sequence came from an adult with an advanced solid tumor such as melanoma, head and neck, liver or kidney cancer. CDR3 DNA sequence: TGTGCCAGCAGCGCCCAAGGGACAGTTAGCACAGATACGCAGTATTTT. Residues: CASSAQGTVSTDTQYF.